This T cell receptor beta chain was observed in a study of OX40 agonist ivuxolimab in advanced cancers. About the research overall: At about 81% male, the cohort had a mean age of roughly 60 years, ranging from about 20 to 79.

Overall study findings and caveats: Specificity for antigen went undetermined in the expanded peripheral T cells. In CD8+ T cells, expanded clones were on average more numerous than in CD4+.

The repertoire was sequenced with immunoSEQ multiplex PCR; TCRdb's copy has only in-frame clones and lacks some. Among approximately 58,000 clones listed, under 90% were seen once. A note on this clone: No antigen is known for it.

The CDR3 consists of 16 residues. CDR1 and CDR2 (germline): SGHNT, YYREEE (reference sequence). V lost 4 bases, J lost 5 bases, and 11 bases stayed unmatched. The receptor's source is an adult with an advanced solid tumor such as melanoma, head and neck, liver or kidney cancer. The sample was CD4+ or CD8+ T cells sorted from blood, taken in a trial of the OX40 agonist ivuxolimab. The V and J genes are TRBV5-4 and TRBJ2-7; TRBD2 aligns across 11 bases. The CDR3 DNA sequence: TGTGCCAGCAGCCACGGGGGTAGCGGGAGGGAAAACGAGCAGTACTTC. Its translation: CASSHGGSGRENEQYF.